This T cell receptor beta chain was sequenced during a study of radiotherapy plus CTLA-4 blockade in lung cancer. Focal radiation plus CTLA-4 blockade with ipilimumab was given to patients with chemo-refractory metastatic non-small-cell lung cancer. The data were produced by immunoSEQ multiplex PCR, yet TCRdb's version contains in-frame clones alone and is incomplete. The sample has about 110,000 clones, roughly four fifths seen once. The CDR3 spans 15 residues. The J segment lost 8 bases and the V segment lost 5 bases, leaving 9 bases of the junction unmatched. From germline, CDR1 is SGHNT and CDR2 YYREEE (reference sequence).

The sequence was obtained from a human donor with non-small cell lung cancer that progressed on radiotherapy plus ipilimumab. Some clones in this sample may be carry-over from other donors' samples. The specimen comprised peripheral blood, sampled from a patient treated with radiotherapy plus ipilimumab. This chain uses TRBV5-4 with TRBJ2-1; 11 bases map to TRBD2. The CDR3 reads CASRQPSGGQDEQFF. The DNA of the CDR3 is TGTGCCAGCAGACAGCCTAGCGGGGGGCAGGATGAGCAGTTCTTC.